The sequence of this T cell receptor (beta chain) was determined in a study of blood T cell repertoires in COVID-19. About the study: Material from acute and convalescent COVID-19 was sourced from the United States, Italy and Spain. T cells, B-cell-depleted T cells, or PBMCs provided the cDNA or gDNA that served as material.

This CDR3 spans 16 amino acids. The germline gives CDR1 MDHEN, CDR2 SYDVKM. The V gene end was trimmed by 6 bases and the J gene end by 0 bases; junction bases not matched to a gene: 6. In the original processing: Using reference gene primer amplification, nucleated cell counts were estimated. Libraries were prepared by immunoSEQ multiplex PCR; TCRdb keeps only in-frame clonotypes and omits some of them. V, J and clone size were drawn from that table, and D and trimming were deduced from the DNA. The data contain approximately 500,000 clones, approximately 83% of them singletons. This chain uses TRBV28 with TRBJ1-5; 9 bases match TRBD1. The sample taken for sequencing was peripheral blood. This clonotype was sampled from a human donor in a cohort sampled during active COVID-19. The CDR3 region is CASRRGTGYSNQPQHF. The CDR3 coding sequence is TGTGCCAGCAGACGAGGGACAGGGTATAGCAATCAGCCCCAGCATTTT.